The 19 T cell receptor beta chains in this list originate from one sample, sequenced in a study of control samples from healthy donors and cancer patients. Assay: immunoSEQ multiplex PCR; the TCRdb copy retains only in-frame clones and omits some. The table records fewer than 200,000 clones, about 92% of them present only once. Source material: blood. Every receptor here comes from a man between 25 and 39 years old in good health.

The CDR3 sequence is CASSQDRSAVSPLHF. Here the CDR3 DNA reads TGCGCCAGCAGCCAAGATAGATCGGCGGTCTCGCCCCTCCACTTT. The J gene is TRBJ1-6, the V gene TRBV4-1; D ambiguous. The CDR3 has 15 amino acids. Deletions cut 0 bases from V and 13 bases from J, with 16 bases between. Germline V gene data show CDR1 as MGHRA and CDR2 as YSYEKL.

The chain has TRBV28 and TRBJ1-2; D is ambiguous. The germline gives CDR1 MDHEN, CDR2 SYDVKM. CDR3 length equals 15 residues. V was trimmed by 3 bases and J by 0 bases, leaving 11 bases between them. The CDR3 DNA reads TGTGCCAGCAGTTTGTTAAGCCTGACTAACTATGGCTACACCTTC. This gives the protein CASSLLSLTNYGYTF.

The chain is built from TRBV19 and TRBJ1-1; possibly TRBD1 for D (6 bases). The germline CDR1 and CDR2 sequences are LNHDA and SQIVND (reference sequence). With 3 bases removed from V and 1 base from J, the gap between germline ends came to 9 bases. CDR3 size: 14 residues. CDR3 sequence (DNA): TGTGCCAGTAGTATCTCAGGGGAGAACACTGAAGCTTTCTTT. This sequence encodes CASSISGENTEAFF.

The chain uses TRBV20-1 and TRBJ2-7; 13 positions match TRBD2. V shed 3 bases and J 4 bases; nucleotides not matched to a gene: 6. The CDR3 is 15 amino acids. Germline-derived CDR1 and CDR2 are DFQATT and SNEGSKA (reference sequence). The CDR3 sequence is CSASETSGGRYEQYF. The CDR3 nucleotides are TGCAGTGCTAGTGAGACTAGCGGGGGGCGGTACGAGCAGTACTTC.

The rearrangement links TRBV11-2 to TRBJ1-6; D uncertain. Germline V gene lookup returns CDR1 SGHAT and CDR2 FQNNGV. This CDR3 is built from 15 residues. V was trimmed by 5 bases and J by 8 bases, leaving 16 bases between them. For the CDR3, the DNA is TGTGCCAGCAGCCTTGACGGACTCCTGTATTCACCCCTCCACTTT. This gives the protein CASSLDGLLYSPLHF.

Comment on this clone: This same CDR3 is encoded by further DNA sequences in the sample. This chain uses TRBV5-1 with TRBJ2-3; D is uncertain. V gave up 4 bases and J gave up 0 bases, with 3 bases separating them. Germline V gene data show CDR1 as SGHRS and CDR2 as YFSETQ. The CDR3 covers 12 residues. The CDR3 nucleotides are TGCGCCAGCAGCCTGAGCACAGATACGCAGTATTTT. This encodes CASSLSTDTQYF. The full variable domain, in which reference TRBV5-1 and TRBJ2-3 provide the parts outside the CDR3, is KAGVTQTPRYLIKTRGQQVTLSCSPISGHRSVSWYQQTPGQGLQFLFEYFSETQRNKGNFPGRFSGRQFSNSRSEMNVSTLELGDSALYLCASSLSTDTQYFGPGTRLTVL.

J is TRBJ2-3 and V is TRBV3-1 (or the pseudogene TRBV3-2); 8 positions agree with TRBD2. CDR1 is LGHDT, CDR2 YNNKEL, per germline (reference sequence). V shed 0 bases, J shed 9 bases, and the junction held 14 bases outside the gene matches. This CDR3 has 17 residues. CDR3 loop: CASSQDAGGVIRRTQYF. The CDR3 DNA sequence: TGTGCCAGCAGCCAAGACGCGGGGGGAGTGATCCGGCGCACGCAGTATTTT.

The chain has TRBV3-1 (or the pseudogene TRBV3-2) and TRBJ1-3; D is perhaps TRBD1 (5 bases). In germline, CDR1 is LGHDT, CDR2 YNNKEL (reference sequence). V shed 5 bases and J shed 0 bases, with 11 bases lying between them. The CDR3 loop spans 15 amino acids. CDR3 sequence: CASSDDSHSGNTIYF. The CDR3 DNA follows: TGTGCCAGCAGCGACGACAGCCACTCTGGAAACACCATATATTTT.

This chain links TRBV10-3 with TRBJ1-1, with TRBD1 matching over 10 bases. V lost 10 bases to trimming and J lost 4 bases; unmatched junction nucleotides: 6. The CDR3 totals 13 residues. Germline values: CDR1 ENHRY, CDR2 SYGVKD. The CDR3 DNA reads as TGTGCCAGCGGACAGGGGGGGATCACTGAAGCTTTCTTT. It specifies CASGQGGITEAFF.

This chain connects TRBV18 to TRBJ2-5, with 8 nucleotides matching TRBD2. Looked up from germline, CDR1 is KGHSH and CDR2 is LQKENI. This CDR3 region has 14 residues. The trim removed 4 bases at V and 4 bases at J, leaving 5 bases unmatched. The CDR3 here is CASSLRTSRETQYF. The CDR3 nucleotides are TGTGCCAGCTCACTACGGACTAGCAGAGAGACCCAGTACTTC.

The V gene is TRBV28, the J gene TRBJ2-7, with a possible D match to TRBD1 (5 bases). The length of the CDR3 is 19 residues. Per germline, CDR1 MDHEN and CDR2 SYDVKM. V shed 4 bases and J shed 3 bases, with 28 bases lying between them. In nucleotides, the CDR3 is TGTGCCAGCAGTTCCTTCTACGCCTCTACTGGGGCTCCCGGCTACGAGCAGTACTTC. This encodes CASSSFYASTGAPGYEQYF.

The V call is TRBV19, the J call TRBJ2-1, with 7 positions matching TRBD2. Germline V gives CDR1 LNHDA, CDR2 SQIVND (reference sequence). Trimming at V came to 1 base and at J to 3 bases, leaving 3 bases not matched to a gene. The CDR3 loop spans 15 amino acids. The CDR3 DNA is TGTGCCAGTAGTATAGGACTAGCTTTCTACAATGAGCAGTTCTTC. Translation gives CASSIGLAFYNEQFF. Looking up the rest from reference TRBV19 and TRBJ2-1 gives the full variable domain: DGGITQSPKYLFRKEGQNVTLSCEQNLNHDAMYWYRQDPGQGLRLIYYSQIVNDFQKGDIAEGYSVSREKKESFPLTVTSAQKNPTAFYLCASSIGLAFYNEQFFGPGTRLTVL.

For this clone: Other DNA variants within this sample encode the same CDR3. This chain uses TRBV6-5 with TRBJ1-5, with 10 bases identical to TRBD1. Trimming took 6 bases from V and 2 from J; bases not matched to a gene: 4. Germline V CDR1 and CDR2: MNHEY, SVGAGI. The CDR3 extends over 15 amino acids. CDR3 sequence (DNA): TGTGCCAGCAGGGGGGACAGGGGAGGCAATCAGCCCCAGCATTTT. Protein sequence: CASRGDRGGNQPQHF.

The genes are TRBV6-5 and TRBJ1-5; the D is unclear. CDR3 length: 13 amino acids. Trimming removed 0 bases at V and 3 bases at J, with 3 bases between. The germline V gene has CDR1 MNHEY and CDR2 SVGAGI. The chain's CDR3 is CASSYSTNQPQHF. Written as DNA, the CDR3 is TGTGCCAGCAGTTACTCGACCAATCAGCCCCAGCATTTT.

This chain uses TRBV14 with TRBJ2-7; tentative D call: TRBD2 (6 bases). The length of the CDR3 is 17 residues. Germline values: CDR1 SGHDN, CDR2 FVKESK. The germline V and J ends were trimmed by 5 bases and 0 bases, with 20 bases remaining between them. CDR3 sequence (DNA): TGTGCCAGCAGCTCCACACCGACGGGGGAAAACTCCTACGAGCAGTACTTC. Its protein product is CASSSTPTGENSYEQYF.

This chain uses TRBV7-9 with TRBJ2-7; D is ambiguous. Germline V gene sequence: CDR1 SEHNR, CDR2 FQNEAQ (reference sequence). CDR3 length: 12 residues. V shed 1 base and J shed 7 bases, with 8 bases lying between them. The CDR3 nucleotides are TGTGCCAGCAGCTTAGATTCCCGGGAGCAGTACTTC. Amino acid sequence: CASSLDSREQYF.

The gene calls are TRBV25-1 and TRBJ1-6; weak D call: TRBD1 (5 bases). Germline CDR1 reads MGHDK; CDR2 reads SYGVNS. This CDR3 comprises 16 residues. V shed 2 bases and J shed 7 bases, with 15 bases lying between them. Written as DNA, the CDR3 is TGTGCCAGCAGTGAAGGGGGGGGGACCCGCAATTCACCCCTCCACTTT. This sequence encodes CASSEGGGTRNSPLHF.

Concerning this clone: At one boundary the junction diverges from the germline segment, which might be a read error. The chain joins TRBV6-5 to TRBJ1-2; D perhaps matches TRBD1 (6 bases). This CDR3 is 13 amino acids long. CDR1 is MNHEY and CDR2 is SVGAGI in the germline V gene. CDR3 in DNA: TGTGCCAGCAGTGACTCCACAGGGAAAGGCTACACCTTC. Amino acid sequence: CASSDSTGKGYTF.

The chain employs TRBV19 and TRBJ2-7, with a possible D match to TRBD1 (5 bases). The CDR3 contains 16 residues. Looked up from germline, CDR1 is LNHDA and CDR2 is SQIVND (reference sequence). V was shortened by 2 bases and J by 2 bases, with 16 bases between the two germline ends. The CDR3 loop is CASSIRQQGHPYEQYF. The CDR3 bases are TGTGCCAGTAGTATAAGGCAGCAGGGCCATCCCTACGAGCAGTACTTC.